The 19 T cell receptor beta chains listed next were all sequenced from one sample in a study of PD-1 blockade in classical Hodgkin lymphoma. Only in-frame clones appear in the TCRdb table, and some are missing; sequencing was by immunoSEQ multiplex PCR. The table includes about 40,000 clones, roughly 73% detected once. Brentuximab vedotin exposure varied among the patients, all of whom had relapsed after autologous stem cell transplantation. The source was peripheral blood mononuclear cells (PBMCs), collected at baseline. These receptors came from a human donor with classical Hodgkin lymphoma.

The rearrangement uses TRBV20-1 and TRBJ2-3; no firm D call. Trimming took off 4 bases at V and 6 bases at J, with 5 bases between the two ends. In germline, CDR1 is DFQATT, CDR2 SNEGSKA (reference sequence). The CDR3 loop spans 10 amino acids. The CDR3 DNA is TGCAGTGCTATTGGGGATACGCAGTATTTT. This codes for CSAIGDTQYF.

Judged by abundance, this clone is medium-sized. V usage is TRBV6-6 and J usage is TRBJ1-2; D may be TRBD1 (5 bases). Germline CDR1 reads MNHNY; CDR2 reads SVGAGI (reference sequence). V was shortened by 8 bases and J by 5 bases, with 12 bases between the two germline ends. The CDR3 is 12 amino acids. The chain's CDR3 is CASDRGGYGYTF. CDR3 bases: TGTGCCAGCGACCGGGGGGGGTATGGCTACACCTTC.

This chain connects TRBV5-1 to TRBJ1-2, with a weak D call TRBD1 (5 bases). The CDR3 extends over 15 amino acids. CDR1 SGHRS and CDR2 YFSETQ come from the germline V gene. The germline V and J ends were trimmed by 1 base and 2 bases, with 12 bases remaining between them. The CDR3 here is CASSLFPGRNYGYTF. The CDR3 DNA is TGCGCCAGCAGCTTGTTTCCAGGGCGAAACTATGGCTACACCTTC. The complete variable domain, with remaining parts taken from reference TRBV5-1 and TRBJ1-2, reads KAGVTQTPRYLIKTRGQQVTLSCSPISGHRSVSWYQQTPGQGLQFLFEYFSETQRNKGNFPGRFSGRQFSNSRSEMNVSTLELGDSALYLCASSLFPGRNYGYTFGSGTRLTVV.

This clone has just a few counts. CDR3 sequence (DNA): TGTGCCAGCAGCCCCGGGTCGAATTCCAACTATGGCTACACCTTC. Translation gives CASSPGSNSNYGYTF. The rearrangement joins TRBV7-2 to TRBJ1-2; the D is unclear. With 5 bases removed from V and 2 bases from J, the gap between germline ends came to 15 bases. The CDR3 runs 15 residues. Germline lookup yields CDR1 SGHTA and CDR2 FQGNSA. Full variable domain (missing parts from reference TRBV7-2 and TRBJ1-2): GAGVSQSPSNKVTEKGKDVELRCDPISGHTALYWYRQSLGQGLEFLIYFQGNSAPDKSGLPSDRFSAERTGGSVSTLTIQRTQQEDSAVYLCASSPGSNSNYGYTFGSGTRLTVV.

This chain uses TRBV13 with TRBJ1-2; TRBD1 matches at 8 bases. The CDR3 contains 14 residues. Germline CDR1 is PRHDT and CDR2 is FYEKMQ (reference sequence). V trimming: 4 bases; J trimming: 4 bases; junction bases outside the gene matches: 5. DNA of the CDR3: TGTGCCAGCAGCTCGGACAGGGATAGCTATGGCTACACCTTC. Residues: CASSSDRDSYGYTF.

This clone was picked up one time. The chain links TRBV7-6 to TRBJ2-2; TRBD1 might be the D (6 bases). The V gene's germline CDR1 is SGHVS and CDR2 FNYEAQ. The CDR3 sequence is 14 residues long. V gave up 4 bases and J gave up 4 bases, with 10 bases separating them. CDR3 DNA sequence: TGTGCCAGCAGCTCCCAGGGGCCCACCGGGGAGCTGTTTTTT. As protein: CASSSQGPTGELFF.

The chain links TRBV4-1 to TRBJ1-5, with 8 nucleotides matching TRBD1. The V segment lost 3 bases and the J segment 1 base; nucleotides outside the gene matches: 2. Germline V gene lookup returns CDR1 MGHRA and CDR2 YSYEKL. The CDR3 sequence is 15 residues long. CDR3 loop: CASSHYRGSNQPQHF. CDR3 bases: TGCGCCAGCAGCCACTACAGGGGGAGCAATCAGCCCCAGCATTTT.

The chain has TRBV9 and TRBJ2-7; tentative D call: TRBD1 (6 bases). This CDR3 comprises 14 residues. The V gene lost 4 bases and the J gene lost 0 bases, with 11 bases spanning the gap. Germline-derived CDR1 and CDR2 are SGDLS and YYNGEE. This CDR3 reads CASSPQGSSYEQYF. In DNA form, the CDR3 reads TGTGCCAGCAGCCCTCAGGGGAGCTCCTACGAGCAGTACTTC.

This clone appeared a single time. This rearrangement joins TRBV5-1 to TRBJ2-5, with a tentative D call TRBD2 (5 bases). This CDR3 spans 14 amino acids. V gave up 0 bases and J gave up 3 bases, with 9 bases separating them. Germline V gene lookup returns CDR1 SGHRS and CDR2 YFSETQ. CDR3 DNA sequence: TGCGCCAGCAGCTTGGAATGGGGAGAAGAGACCCAGTACTTC. It specifies CASSLEWGEETQYF.

The rearrangement links TRBV19 to TRBJ1-4, with D uncertain. Trimming cost V 6 bases and J 3 bases, with 26 bases left between them. The CDR3 sequence is 19 residues long. Germline-derived CDR1 and CDR2 are LNHDA and SQIVND (reference sequence). In DNA form, the CDR3 reads TGTGCCAGTAGCCCCAGGACCTTCCTAAAATCGGAATCTAATGAAAAACTGTTTTTT. The encoded protein is CASSPRTFLKSESNEKLFF. Combining the CDR3 with reference TRBV19 and TRBJ1-4 gives the whole variable domain DGGITQSPKYLFRKEGQNVTLSCEQNLNHDAMYWYRQDPGQGLRLIYYSQIVNDFQKGDIAEGYSVSREKKESFPLTVTSAQKNPTAFYLCASSPRTFLKSESNEKLFFGSGTQLSVL.

The rearrangement joins TRBV19 to TRBJ2-2, with D possibly being TRBD2 (5 bases). With 6 bases removed from V and 3 bases from J, the gap between germline ends came to 8 bases. There are 13 residues in the CDR3. The V gene's germline CDR1 is LNHDA and CDR2 SQIVND (reference sequence). CDR3 sequence (DNA): TGTGCCAGTAGCCGGACTGACACCGGGGAGCTGTTTTTT. This translates into CASSRTDTGELFF.

This chain connects TRBV19 to TRBJ2-5; the D call may be TRBD1 or TRBD2 (5 bases each). CDR3 length equals 16 residues. Germline V gives CDR1 LNHDA, CDR2 SQIVND (reference sequence). Trimming took 6 bases from V and 5 from J, leaving 22 bases between them. This CDR3 reads CASSNPRGAGRETQYF. In nucleotides, the CDR3 is TGTGCCAGTAGCAACCCCCGAGGGGCGGGCCGGGAGACCCAGTACTTC. Looking up the rest from reference TRBV19 and TRBJ2-5 gives the full variable domain: DGGITQSPKYLFRKEGQNVTLSCEQNLNHDAMYWYRQDPGQGLRLIYYSQIVNDFQKGDIAEGYSVSREKKESFPLTVTSAQKNPTAFYLCASSNPRGAGRETQYFGPGTRLLVL.

The chain couples TRBV5-6 to TRBJ2-1; TRBD1 matches at 7 bases. The CDR3 spans 16 residues. J gave up 3 bases and V 0 bases, and 6 bases lay outside the gene matches. Germline lookup yields CDR1 SGHDT and CDR2 YYEEEE. The CDR3 region is CASSLAGGLLYNEQFF. CDR3 nucleotides: TGTGCCAGCAGCTTGGCAGGGGGTCTCCTCTACAATGAGCAGTTCTTC.

The chain has TRBV15 and TRBJ1-2, with 7 bases identical to TRBD1. The CDR3 consists of 14 residues. V lost 0 bases, J lost 4 bases, and 2 bases stayed unmatched. Looked up from germline, CDR1 is LNHNV and CDR2 is YYDKDF (reference sequence). The CDR3 coding sequence is TGTGCCACCAGCAGAGAGGGGGACAGCTATGGCTACACCTTC. Amino acids: CATSREGDSYGYTF.

This clone was picked up a small number of times. The V and J genes are TRBV4-3 and TRBJ1-4; TRBD1 matches at 7 bases. V shed 1 base, J shed 2 bases, and the junction held 7 bases outside the gene matches. This CDR3 contains 17 residues. The germline V gene has CDR1 LGHNA and CDR2 YSLEER. For the CDR3, the DNA is TGCGCCAGCAGCCAAGTAACAGGGGTACCCACTAATGAAAAACTGTTTTTT. Protein sequence: CASSQVTGVPTNEKLFF.

The chain links TRBV7-9 to TRBJ2-3; D might be TRBD2 (6 bases). In germline, CDR1 is SEHNR, CDR2 FQNEAQ (reference sequence). The CDR3 runs to 13 residues. Trimming cost V 5 bases and J 2 bases, with 8 bases left between them. The DNA of the CDR3 is TGTGCCAGCAGCCGGGGGTACACAGATACGCAGTATTTT. Protein sequence: CASSRGYTDTQYF.

This chain connects TRBV2 to TRBJ2-2; D unclear. Trimming removed 4 bases at V and 0 bases at J, with 12 bases between. CDR1 is SNHLY, CDR2 FYNNEI, per germline. This CDR3 has 16 amino acids. The CDR3 here is CASSVEAATNTGELFF. CDR3 nucleotides: TGTGCCAGCAGTGTCGAGGCCGCTACGAACACCGGGGAGCTGTTTTTT.

The rearrangement links TRBV7-2 to TRBJ2-2, with 9 nucleotides matching TRBD1. Germline values: CDR1 SGHTA, CDR2 FQGNSA. With 5 bases clipped from V and 4 bases from J, the junction kept 8 bases outside the gene matches. The CDR3 runs to 16 residues. CDR3 in DNA: TGTGCCAGCAGCATACAGGGGGCAGTAGGCACCGGGGAGCTGTTTTTT. Amino acid sequence: CASSIQGAVGTGELFF.

This chain connects TRBV4-2 to TRBJ2-5, with no clear D. The CDR3 spans 13 residues. Germline V gives CDR1 LGHNA, CDR2 YNFKEQ. Deletions cut 1 base from V and 1 base from J, with 4 bases between. The CDR3 loop is CASSQVLQETQYF. The CDR3, as DNA: TGTGCCAGCAGCCAAGTCCTCCAAGAGACCCAGTACTTC.